What follows are 25 T cell receptor beta chains derived from one specimen sequenced in a study of T cells in tuberculosis listed by TCRdb under 2018. Explained via the paper, the time point label denotes: new active TB diagnosis, blood taken before or within 7 days of starting treatment. To prepare the library, the immunoSEQ multiplex PCR assay was applied. Sourced from immuneACCESS, this table was stored by TCRdb with only in-frame sequences that have V and J called. A share of the clones is absent; for the studies checked, an unresolved V gene accounts for under half, and the remainder has no known explanation. The sample table contains tens of thousands of clones; only one count was recorded for around 90% of them. The top ten clones comprise roughly 5.4% of the sample. This material consisted of PBMCs, taken at tuberculosis diagnosis. The receptors stem from an adult with tuberculosis.

The gene calls are TRBV5-6 and TRBJ1-3, with 7 bases aligning to TRBD1. Germline CDR1 is SGHDT and CDR2 is YYEEEE. Germline trimming cut 3 bases from V and 1 base from J; bases unmatched to any gene: 7. The CDR3 extends over 16 amino acids. DNA for the CDR3: TGTGCCAGCAGCTGGGGACAGTCTCTATCTGGAAACACCATATATTTT. Its protein product is CASSWGQSLSGNTIYF.

V and J are TRBV18 and TRBJ2-7; 7 bases map to TRBD1. The length of the CDR3 is 15 residues. The J segment lost 1 base and the V segment lost 4 bases, leaving 7 bases of the junction unmatched. Germline V gene data show CDR1 as KGHSH and CDR2 as LQKENI. CDR3 DNA: TGTGCCAGCTCACATGGGGACAGCCTATCCTACGAGCAGTACTTC. Translation: CASSHGDSLSYEQYF.

This clone was picked up one time. CDR3 amino acids: CASSRAGSTEAFF. Written as DNA, the CDR3 is TGCGCCAGCAGCCGAGCGGGAAGCACTGAAGCTTTCTTT. V gene TRBV4-1 combines with J gene TRBJ1-1; D is ambiguous. CDR1 is MGHRA and CDR2 is YSYEKL in the germline V gene. The CDR3 is made up of 13 amino acids. Trimming left V 4 bases short and J 4 bases short, with 10 bases between.

The gene calls are TRBV5-1 and TRBJ1-2, with TRBD1 identical over 8 bases. The CDR3 is made up of 14 amino acids. V lost 3 bases, J lost 6 bases, and 7 bases stayed unmatched. Germline V CDR1 and CDR2: SGHRS, YFSETQ. The CDR3 DNA follows: TGCGCCAGCAGCTGGGACAGGCCCGGGGATGGCTACACCTTC. This sequence encodes CASSWDRPGDGYTF.

The chain uses TRBV10-3 and TRBJ1-1; tentatively, D is TRBD1 (5 bases). This CDR3 is 15 amino acids long. Germline CDR1 ENHRY, CDR2 SYGVKD. V lost 6 bases, J lost 4 bases, and 18 bases lay in between. The CDR3 sequence: CAIRGDLLGGTEAFF. The CDR3 coding sequence is TGTGCCATCAGGGGGGACTTACTAGGAGGCACTGAAGCTTTCTTT.

The genes are TRBV28 and TRBJ1-4, with 8 positions matching TRBD1. CDR3 length: 17 residues. Unmatched junction bases numbered 7, after V lost 4 bases and J lost 0 bases. Germline V gives CDR1 MDHEN, CDR2 SYDVKM. The CDR3 sequence is CASSSPGQGATNEKLFF. In DNA, the CDR3 is TGTGCCAGCAGTTCTCCTGGACAGGGTGCAACTAATGAAAAACTGTTTTTT.

Here the CDR3 reads CASSNGGPKNIQYF. CDR3 coding DNA: TGTGCCAGCAGCAATGGGGGCCCCAAAAACATTCAGTACTTC. The chain recombines TRBV28 with TRBJ2-4; D possibly corresponds to TRBD1 (6 bases). The germline CDR1 and CDR2 sequences are MDHEN and SYDVKM. Deletions cut 6 bases from V and 2 bases from J, with 11 bases between. This CDR3 spans 14 amino acids.

The rearrangement uses TRBV5-1 and TRBJ1-6, with 7 bases aligning to TRBD1. With 4 bases clipped from V and 9 bases from J, the junction kept 4 bases outside the gene matches. The CDR3 loop spans 13 amino acids. Germline assignment: CDR1 SGHRS and CDR2 YFSETQ. CDR3 DNA sequence: TGCGCCAGCAGCCGCGACAGGGCTTCACCCCTCCACTTT. It encodes CASSRDRASPLHF.

The chain links TRBV5-1 to TRBJ2-1; D gene ambiguous. This CDR3 is 13 amino acids long. Trimming took off 2 bases at V and 5 bases at J, with 8 bases between the two ends. CDR1 is SGHRS and CDR2 is YFSETQ in the germline V gene. The CDR3 bases are TGCGCCAGCAGCTTATTACAGAACAATGAGCAGTTCTTC. This encodes CASSLLQNNEQFF.

Concerning this clone itself: The germline gene is not matched at one end of the junction; a read error may be the cause. V gene TRBV28 combines with J gene TRBJ2-2, with 10 bases that match TRBD2. This CDR3 is built from 18 residues. Germline V lookup: CDR1 MDHEN, CDR2 SYDVKM. CDR3 loop: CAYKAGGPRITGTGELFF. CDR3 in DNA: TGCGCCTACAAAGCGGGAGGGCCGAGGATTACGGGCACCGGGGAGCTGTTTTTT. Complete variable domain (other parts from reference TRBV28 and TRBJ2-2): DVKVTQSSRYLVKRTGEKVFLECVQDMDHENMFWYRQDPGLGLRLIYFSYDVKMKEKGDIPEGYSVSREKKERFSLILESASTNQTSMYLCAYKAGGPRITGTGELFFGEGSRLTVL.

This CDR3 reads CASSARGGNSGKADTQYF. The CDR3, as DNA: TGTGCCAGCAGCGCCCGAGGGGGTAATTCGGGTAAGGCAGATACGCAGTATTTT. J is TRBJ2-3 and V is TRBV11-2, with TRBD1 as a possible D gene (6 bases). Germline V lookup: CDR1 SGHAT, CDR2 FQNNGV. Trimming pared 5 bases from V and 4 bases from J, leaving 25 bases between. The CDR3 has 18 amino acids.

The rearrangement links TRBV2 to TRBJ1-3; 10 bases match TRBD1. The V gene's germline CDR1 is SNHLY and CDR2 FYNNEI. The ends lost 6 bases at V and 7 bases at J; junction bases unmatched: 3. This CDR3 comprises 13 residues. In DNA, the CDR3 is TGTGCCAGCAGGACAGGGGGCTGGAACACCATATATTTT. Protein product: CASRTGGWNTIYF.

This clone was detected only once. This sequence joins TRBV28 and TRBJ1-1; possible D gene TRBD1, 6 bases. This CDR3 is 14 amino acids long. Germline CDR1 reads MDHEN; CDR2 reads SYDVKM. Trimming removed 3 bases from V and 2 bases from J, with 10 bases in between. CDR3 DNA sequence: TGTGCCAGCAGTTTGTACAGGGAAAACACTGAAGCTTTCTTT. It encodes CASSLYRENTEAFF.

V gene TRBV30 combines with J gene TRBJ1-1, with 7 bases aligning to TRBD1. This CDR3 contains 14 residues. V shed 5 bases and J 3 bases; nucleotides not matched to a gene: 9. Germline V gene data show CDR1 as GTSNPN and CDR2 as SVGIG (reference sequence). The CDR3 spells CAWDTGQFDTEAFF. CDR3 nucleotide sequence: TGTGCCTGGGATACGGGACAGTTTGACACTGAAGCTTTCTTT.

The J gene is TRBJ1-2, the V gene TRBV28; 7 positions match TRBD1. The V segment lost 2 bases and the J segment 8 bases; nucleotides outside the gene matches: 5. This CDR3 region has 13 residues. CDR1 and CDR2 from the germline V gene are MDHEN and SYDVKM. CDR3 region: CASSLTGDWGYTF. As DNA, the CDR3 is TGTGCCAGCAGTTTAACAGGGGATTGGGGCTACACCTTC.

V and J are TRBV29-1 and TRBJ1-3; maybe TRBD1 (6 bases). CDR3 size: 14 residues. Germline V CDR1 and CDR2: SQVTM, ANQGSEA. V was shortened by 5 bases and J by 3 bases, with 14 bases between the two germline ends. The CDR3 spells CSVQSGAFGNTIYF. CDR3 sequence (DNA): TGCAGCGTTCAGTCAGGGGCGTTTGGAAACACCATATATTTT.

The V and J genes are TRBV10-3 and TRBJ2-1; 12 nucleotides line up with TRBD2. This CDR3 is built from 16 residues. The junction had 10 bases not matched to a gene; V was cut back by 4 bases and J by 9 bases. Germline CDR1 reads ENHRY; CDR2 reads SYGVKD. For the CDR3, the DNA is TGTGCCATCAGTGCGAGGACTAGCGGGGTGCAGGGTGAGCAGTTCTTC. Protein: CAISARTSGVQGEQFF.

The chain employs TRBV28 and TRBJ1-1, with D possibly being TRBD1 (5 bases). CDR3 size: 12 residues. CDR1 MDHEN and CDR2 SYDVKM come from the germline V gene. Trimming took 10 bases from V and 1 from J, leaving 10 bases between them. The DNA of the CDR3 is TGTGCCAACCAGGGCCCGAACACTGAAGCTTTCTTT. Its protein is CANQGPNTEAFF.

This rearrangement joins TRBV6-1 to TRBJ2-7, with 7 nucleotides matching TRBD2. Per the germline V gene, CDR1 is MNHNS and CDR2 is SASEGT. The CDR3 totals 13 residues. Trimming took 8 bases from V and 2 from J; bases not matched to a gene: 6. CDR3 residues: CASSNSGPYEQYF. The CDR3 region has the DNA TGTGCCAGCTCAAATAGCGGGCCCTACGAGCAGTACTTC.

Only a few counts were recorded for this clone. J is TRBJ2-3 and V is TRBV7-3; 13 nucleotides agree with TRBD2. Germline V CDR1 and CDR2: SGHTA, FQGTGA. The V gene end was trimmed by 5 bases and the J gene end by 1 base; junction bases not matched to a gene: 6. The CDR3 spans 17 residues. The CDR3 DNA reads TGTGCCAGCAGCGTCGCCGGGACTAGCGGGGGCACAGATACGCAGTATTTT. Its translation is CASSVAGTSGGTDTQYF. Supplemented by reference TRBV7-3 and TRBJ2-3, the full variable domain reads GAGVSQTPSNKVTEKGKYVELRCDPISGHTALYWYRQSLGQGPEFLIYFQGTGAADDSGLPNDRFFAVRPEGSVSTLKIQRTERGDSAVYLCASSVAGTSGGTDTQYFGPGTRLTVL.

The V call is TRBV28, the J call TRBJ2-1, with 7 positions matching TRBD2. This CDR3 is 16 amino acids long. Germline CDR1 is MDHEN and CDR2 is SYDVKM. The V gene end was trimmed by 10 bases and the J gene end by 6 bases; junction bases not matched to a gene: 18. The CDR3 nucleotides are TGTGCCACCGCCGGAGGGCGGGAGTCGGGGGTCAATGAGCAGTTCTTC. It encodes CATAGGRESGVNEQFF.

The J gene is TRBJ1-6, the V gene TRBV5-1; D call uncertain. CDR3 length: 14 residues. Germline-derived CDR1 and CDR2 are SGHRS and YFSETQ. V lost 2 bases, J lost 10 bases, and 13 bases lay in between. This chain's CDR3 is CASSFFEGRSPLHF. The CDR3 DNA reads TGCGCCAGCAGCTTTTTTGAGGGTAGGTCACCCCTCCACTTT.

The rearrangement joins TRBV2 to TRBJ2-7; 9 bases map to TRBD2. V shed 6 bases and J 3 bases; nucleotides not matched to a gene: 9. The CDR3 sequence is 15 residues long. The V gene's germline CDR1 is SNHLY and CDR2 FYNNEI. This chain's CDR3 is CASSLLAGEGYEQYF. CDR3 sequence (DNA): TGTGCCAGCAGCCTATTAGCGGGGGAAGGCTACGAGCAGTACTTC.

The gene calls are TRBV5-1 and TRBJ2-3, with 9 positions matching TRBD2. This CDR3 contains 21 residues. The V gene end was trimmed by 1 base and the J gene end by 1 base; junction bases not matched to a gene: 19. Germline CDR1 and CDR2: SGHRS and YFSETQ. CDR3 sequence (DNA): TGCGCCAGCAGCTTGTTAAGTGCGGGGGGGCAAGTAGGACCCCGCACAGATACGCAGTATTTT. It specifies CASSLLSAGGQVGPRTDTQYF.

The rearrangement uses TRBV4-1 and TRBJ2-7, with 9 bases identical to TRBD1. CDR1 MGHRA and CDR2 YSYEKL come from the germline V gene. The CDR3 loop spans 14 amino acids. After removal of 4 bases from V and 6 bases from J, the junction contained 7 bases not matched to a gene. The CDR3 is CASSRLPGQGEQYF. CDR3 DNA sequence: TGCGCCAGCAGCCGTTTGCCGGGACAGGGCGAGCAGTACTTC.